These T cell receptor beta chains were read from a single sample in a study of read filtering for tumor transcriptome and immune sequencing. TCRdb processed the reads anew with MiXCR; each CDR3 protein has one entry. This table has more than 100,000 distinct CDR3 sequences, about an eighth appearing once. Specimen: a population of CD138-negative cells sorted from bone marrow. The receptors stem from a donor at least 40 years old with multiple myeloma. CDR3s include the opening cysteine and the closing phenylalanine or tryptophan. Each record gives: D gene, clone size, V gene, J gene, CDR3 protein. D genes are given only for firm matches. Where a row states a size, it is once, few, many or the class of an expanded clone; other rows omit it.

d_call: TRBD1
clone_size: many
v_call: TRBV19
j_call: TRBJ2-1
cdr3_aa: CASSILRQGNNEQFF

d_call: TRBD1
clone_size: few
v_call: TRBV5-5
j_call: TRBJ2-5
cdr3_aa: CASSLDEGQVQETQYF

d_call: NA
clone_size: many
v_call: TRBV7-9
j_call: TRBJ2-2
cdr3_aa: CASSGPPGQPNTGELFF

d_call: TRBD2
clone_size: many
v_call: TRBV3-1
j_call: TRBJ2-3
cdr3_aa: CASSQGRLARTDTQYF

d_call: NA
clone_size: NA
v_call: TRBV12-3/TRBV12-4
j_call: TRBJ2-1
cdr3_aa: CASSSGAAGSSYNEQFF

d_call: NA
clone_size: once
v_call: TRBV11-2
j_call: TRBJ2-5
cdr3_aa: CASSTVGGQETQYF

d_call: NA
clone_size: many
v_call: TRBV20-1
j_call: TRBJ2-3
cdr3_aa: CSARDVDTQYF

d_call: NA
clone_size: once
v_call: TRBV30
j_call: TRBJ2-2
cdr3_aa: CAWSGRTGSTSNTGELLF

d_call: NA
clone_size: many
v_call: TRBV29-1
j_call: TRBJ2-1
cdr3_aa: CSVRIGAEQFF

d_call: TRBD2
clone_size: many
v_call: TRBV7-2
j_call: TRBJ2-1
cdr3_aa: CASSFTSGSNRYNEQFF

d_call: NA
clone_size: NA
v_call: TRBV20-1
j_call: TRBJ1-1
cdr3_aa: CSARPTVLNTVAFF

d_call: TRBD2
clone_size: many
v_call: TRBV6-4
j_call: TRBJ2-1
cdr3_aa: CASSDGTSGRNEQFF

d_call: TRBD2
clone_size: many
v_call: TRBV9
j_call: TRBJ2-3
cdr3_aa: CASSSGTRSTDTQYF

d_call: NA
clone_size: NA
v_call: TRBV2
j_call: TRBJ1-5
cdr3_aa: CASTMTRDTYQPQHF

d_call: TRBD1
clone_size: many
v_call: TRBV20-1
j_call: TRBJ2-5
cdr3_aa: CSARDSSGQGLKTQYF

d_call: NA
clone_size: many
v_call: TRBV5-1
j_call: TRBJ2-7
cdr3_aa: CASSGGSYSYEQYF

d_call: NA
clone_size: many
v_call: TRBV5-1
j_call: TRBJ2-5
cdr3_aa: CASSPGLGRYQETQYF

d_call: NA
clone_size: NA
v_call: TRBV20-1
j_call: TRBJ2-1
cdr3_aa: CSARDPGTGLNERFF

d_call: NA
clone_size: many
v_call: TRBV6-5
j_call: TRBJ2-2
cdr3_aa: CASSYDRNQNTGELFF

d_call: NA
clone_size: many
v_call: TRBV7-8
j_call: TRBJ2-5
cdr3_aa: CASSPGQREETQYF

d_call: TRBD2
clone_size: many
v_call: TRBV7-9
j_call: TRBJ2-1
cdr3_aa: CASSLVGTSGSIYNEQFF

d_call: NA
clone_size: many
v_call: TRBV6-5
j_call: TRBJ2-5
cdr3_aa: CASSSEGNRKTQYF

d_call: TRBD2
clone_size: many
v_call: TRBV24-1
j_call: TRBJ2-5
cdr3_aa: CATSDLRGGRGRETQYF

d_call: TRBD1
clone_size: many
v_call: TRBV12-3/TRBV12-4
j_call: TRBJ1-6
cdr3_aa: CASRNSGTGGQALHF

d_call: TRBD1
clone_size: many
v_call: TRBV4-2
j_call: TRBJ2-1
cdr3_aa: CASSRAGTGNGNEQFF

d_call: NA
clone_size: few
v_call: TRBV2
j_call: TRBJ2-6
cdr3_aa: CAGRQSGANVLTF

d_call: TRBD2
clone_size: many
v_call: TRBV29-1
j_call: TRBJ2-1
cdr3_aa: CSATSGSYNEQFF

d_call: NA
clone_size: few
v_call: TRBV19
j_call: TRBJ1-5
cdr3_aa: CASSITPLNQPQHF

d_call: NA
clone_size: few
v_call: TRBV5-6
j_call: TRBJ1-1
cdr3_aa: CASSLGRGVITEAFF

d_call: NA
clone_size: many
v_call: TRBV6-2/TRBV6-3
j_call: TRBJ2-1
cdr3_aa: CVSRGTVYNEQFF

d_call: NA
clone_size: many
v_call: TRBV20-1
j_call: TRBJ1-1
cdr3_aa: CSARDRVRTEAFF

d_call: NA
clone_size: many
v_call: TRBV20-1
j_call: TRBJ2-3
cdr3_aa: CSANSGTLNTQYF

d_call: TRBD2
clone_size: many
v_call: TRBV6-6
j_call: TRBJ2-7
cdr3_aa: CASSHSGGAYEQYF

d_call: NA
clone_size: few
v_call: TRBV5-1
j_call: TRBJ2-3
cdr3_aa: CASSLDGSSSTDTQYF

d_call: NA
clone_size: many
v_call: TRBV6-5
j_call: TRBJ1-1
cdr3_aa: CASSYSGFTEAFF

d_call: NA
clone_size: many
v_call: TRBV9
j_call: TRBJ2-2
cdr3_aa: CASMAQTNTGELFF

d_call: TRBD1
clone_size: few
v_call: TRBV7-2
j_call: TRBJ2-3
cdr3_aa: CASSLDRGLTDTQYF

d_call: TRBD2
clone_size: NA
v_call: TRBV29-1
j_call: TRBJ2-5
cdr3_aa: CSVGTSGGETQYF

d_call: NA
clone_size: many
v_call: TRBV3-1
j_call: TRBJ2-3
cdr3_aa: CASSQEGVDTQYF

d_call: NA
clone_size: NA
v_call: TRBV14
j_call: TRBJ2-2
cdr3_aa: CASSLTSPGANTGELFF

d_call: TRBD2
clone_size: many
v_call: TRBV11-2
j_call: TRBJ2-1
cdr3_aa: CASSLLAGGNVNEQFF